This T cell receptor (beta chain) was observed in a study of cytomegalovirus exposure and HLA in healthy donors. Comment on this clone: What it binds is not known.

This CDR3 has 13 amino acids. The germline V and J ends were trimmed by 1 base and 2 bases, with 7 bases remaining between them. The V gene's germline CDR1 is GTSNPN and CDR2 SVGIG (reference sequence). General study points: A link between a missense DCLRE1C variant and TCR beta V- and J-gene trimming emerged from a later analysis.

In the PCR, 60 Vbeta and 13 Jbeta primers were used. Produced via immunoSEQ multiplex PCR; TCRdb's table is partial and in-frame only. The table includes 65,000 to 100,000 clones, 76% detected once. The TCR was taken from a man aged 40-49 years in good health and CMV-seronegative. The chain has TRBV30 and TRBJ2-3; maybe TRBD1 (6 bases). Material: PBMCs. CDR3 region: CAWSGQDTDTQYF. CDR3 DNA: TGTGCCTGGAGTGGACAGGACACAGATACGCAGTATTTT.